This T cell receptor beta chain appears in the sequencing data of a study of T cells in Graves' hyperthyroidism and ophthalmopathy. Study-level information: Peripheral blood was obtained at initial diagnosis, preceding any treatment.

This clonotype has at least ten counts. The ends lost 3 bases at V and 2 bases at J; junction bases unmatched: 0. The CDR3 length is 13 residues. The germline gives CDR1 LNHDA, CDR2 SQIVND (reference sequence). It was RNA transcripts that yielded the amplified TCR beta CDR3 regions. The HTBI primer set was used in a first-round RT-PCR of the TCR CDR3. TCRdb reprocessed the multiplex PCR reads with MiXCR, giving one entry per CDR3 protein. The sample lists about 840,000 distinct CDR3 sequences, around 39% seen once, with approximately 10% in the top ten. Exclusion criteria comprised uncontrolled infection, other autoimmune disease, pregnancy or lactation.

The gene calls are TRBV19 and TRBJ2-7; 8 bases line up with TRBD1. The sample was blood. The TCR was taken from a young man with Graves' hyperthyroidism. CDR3 DNA: TGTGCCAGTAGTATGACAGGGGCCTACGAGCAGTACTTC. Translated: CASSMTGAYEQYF.